Included here is one T cell receptor (beta chain) sequence, with context. No antigen is known for it. This sample is part of a study of OX40 agonist ivuxolimab in advanced cancers. Study-wide points: The investigators did not determine what antigen specificity the expanded peripheral T cells had. Researchers report that CD8+ T cells had, on average, more expanded clones than CD4+.

The protocol was immunoSEQ multiplex PCR, while the TCRdb copy is restricted to in-frame clones and leaves out a portion. The table shows about 99,000 clones, with about 96% occurring only once. With baseline, cycle 4 day 1, and cycle 7 day 1 as timepoints, blood was sampled. The source is an adult with an advanced solid tumor such as melanoma, head and neck, liver or kidney cancer. This material consisted of CD4+ or CD8+ T cells sorted from blood, taken in a trial of the OX40 agonist ivuxolimab.

The CDR3 coding sequence is TGTGCCAGTAGTATCAAGAGTGGCAATGAGCAGTTCTTC. Translated: CASSIKSGNEQFF. The chain recombines TRBV19 with TRBJ2-1, with no clear D. The V end was cut by 3 bases, the J end by 6 bases, with 9 bases between. CDR1 is LNHDA, CDR2 SQIVND, per germline (reference sequence). The CDR3 runs to 13 residues.